One sample yielded the 8 T cell receptor beta chains listed below, sequenced in a study of cytomegalovirus exposure and HLA in healthy donors. Amplification used 60 Vbeta primers and 13 Jbeta primers. Assay used: immunoSEQ multiplex PCR; TCRdb lists only in-frame clones, some missing. The table includes about 160,000 clones, roughly 80% detected once. What was sequenced was PBMCs. Receptors originate from a man in his thirties or forties in good health and CMV-seropositive.

This chain joins TRBV5-4 and TRBJ2-5; possible D gene TRBD1, 6 bases. The V gene lost 3 bases and the J gene lost 7 bases, with 10 bases spanning the gap. Per germline, CDR1 SGHNT and CDR2 YYREEE (reference sequence). This CDR3 is built from 12 residues. The CDR3 spells CASSSDSATQYF. The DNA of the CDR3 is TGTGCCAGCAGCTCGGACAGCGCGACCCAGTACTTC.

Turning to this clone: The same CDR3 arises from other DNA sequences in this sample as well. The J gene is TRBJ2-5, the V gene TRBV5-1; D uncertain. This CDR3 has 13 residues. In germline, CDR1 is SGHRS, CDR2 YFSETQ. Between the trimmed V and J ends, which lost 0 bases and 1 base, there was a span of 4 bases. The CDR3 nucleotides read TGCGCCAGCAGCTTGGACAGCCAAGAGACCCAGTACTTC. The encoded protein is CASSLDSQETQYF.

A single count supports this clone. V usage is TRBV28 and J usage is TRBJ1-2; 7 nucleotides agree with TRBD1. Losses at the gene ends were 6 bases for V and 5 bases for J; bases not matched to a gene: 12. Germline V lookup: CDR1 MDHEN, CDR2 SYDVKM. The CDR3 runs to 15 residues. CDR3 residues: CASRLPSTGSYGYTF. DNA of the CDR3: TGTGCCAGCAGACTCCCATCGACAGGGTCTTATGGCTACACCTTC.

V usage is TRBV7-8 and J usage is TRBJ1-5; tentatively, D is TRBD1 (6 bases). Trimming took 1 base from V and 1 from J, leaving 11 bases between them. The CDR3 contains 16 residues. Germline V lookup: CDR1 SGHVS, CDR2 FQNEAQ. The CDR3 sequence: CASSLGYRESNQPQHF. As DNA, the CDR3 is TGTGCCAGCAGCTTAGGGTACAGGGAGAGCAATCAGCCCCAGCATTTT.

V is TRBV7-3 and J is TRBJ2-1, with 9 positions matching TRBD2. There are 15 residues in the CDR3. Germline V gene lookup returns CDR1 SGHTA and CDR2 FQGTGA. The J segment lost 7 bases and the V segment lost 3 bases, leaving 7 bases of the junction unmatched. CDR3 protein: CASSFSPGLANEQFF. The CDR3 region has the DNA TGTGCCAGCAGCTTTTCACCGGGACTAGCAAATGAGCAGTTCTTC.

The chain employs TRBV6-5 and TRBJ2-7; 7 nucleotides agree with TRBD2. There are 15 residues in the CDR3. Germline-derived CDR1 and CDR2 are MNHEY and SVGAGI. After removal of 1 base from V and 5 bases from J, the junction contained 8 bases not matched to a gene. The chain's CDR3 is CASSYWTGGTHEQYF. DNA for the CDR3: TGTGCCAGCAGTTACTGGACCGGGGGGACGCACGAGCAGTACTTC.

The V gene is TRBV7-3, the J gene TRBJ2-1; TRBD2 agrees at 8 bases. Germline V gene data show CDR1 as SGHTA and CDR2 as FQGTGA. J was trimmed by 4 bases and V by 3 bases; bases with no gene match: 5. CDR3 size: 15 residues. CDR3 in amino acids: CASSFAGGVYNEQFF. CDR3 nucleotides: TGTGCCAGCAGCTTTGCGGGGGGCGTTTACAATGAGCAGTTCTTC.

The chain links TRBV28 to TRBJ2-7; 9 bases map to TRBD1. V lost 6 bases and J lost 4; bases outside the gene matches: 4. The CDR3 consists of 13 residues. CDR1 is MDHEN, CDR2 SYDVKM, per germline. The chain's CDR3 is CASRVGQGYEQYF. The CDR3 DNA reads TGTGCCAGCAGGGTGGGACAGGGATACGAGCAGTACTTC.